This passage covers 20 T cell receptor beta chains from one sample sequenced in a study of graft-versus-host responses after intestinal transplantation. The table came from immunoSEQ multiplex PCR; TCRdb's copy has only in-frame clones and leaves some out. The sample holds about 40,000 clones, about 95% seen once. These receptors lack a known antigen. The sample in question was unstimulated CD8+ T cells sorted from spleen or lymph node cells, obtained before transplant. These receptors all stem from a human donor who was the organ donor for an intestinal transplant.

Here the CDR3 reads CASSLEGIINEKLFF. In DNA form, the CDR3 reads TGTGCCAGCAGCTTAGAAGGGATCATAAATGAAAAACTGTTTTTT. The J gene is TRBJ1-4, the V gene TRBV11-3, with no clear D. V shed 0 bases and J shed 5 bases, with 10 bases lying between them. There are 15 residues in the CDR3. Germline values: CDR1 SGHNT, CDR2 YENEEA.

The chain carries TRBV10-3 and TRBJ2-2; 8 bases are shared with TRBD1. J was trimmed by 4 bases and V by 11 bases; bases with no gene match: 9. Per the germline V gene, CDR1 is ENHRY and CDR2 is SYGVKD. The CDR3 sequence is 14 residues long. The CDR3 sequence: CAYEQGEGTGELFF. The DNA of the CDR3 is TGTGCCTACGAACAGGGGGAAGGCACCGGGGAGCTGTTTTTT.

CDR3 nucleotide sequence: TGCGCCAGCAGCCCGGGGGCAGGGGTAAATGAAAAACTGTTTTTT. Residues: CASSPGAGVNEKLFF. The J gene is TRBJ1-4, the V gene TRBV4-1; the D gene is possibly TRBD1 (6 bases). This CDR3 spans 15 amino acids. Germline lookup yields CDR1 MGHRA and CDR2 YSYEKL. Deletions cut 4 bases from V and 5 bases from J, with 14 bases between.

This clone occurred once. The genes are TRBV4-1 and TRBJ2-5; 15 bases are shared with TRBD2. The germline CDR1 and CDR2 sequences are MGHRA and YSYEKL. The CDR3 has 20 amino acids. J lost 2 bases, V lost 4 bases, and 14 bases had no gene match. The CDR3 region is CASSPRGLAGGPRDQETQYF. The CDR3 coding sequence is TGCGCCAGCAGCCCCAGAGGACTAGCGGGGGGGCCCCGAGATCAAGAGACCCAGTACTTC.

The chain combines TRBV5-1 with TRBJ2-1, with no clear D. Germline assignment: CDR1 SGHRS and CDR2 YFSETQ. The CDR3 loop spans 12 amino acids. Trimming took 4 bases from V and 10 from J, leaving 12 bases between them. The CDR3 loop reads CASSPDGVEQFF. CDR3 nucleotides: TGCGCCAGCAGCCCCGACGGCGTGGAGCAGTTCTTC.

The chain couples TRBV23-1 to TRBJ2-6, with TRBD2 as a possible D gene (6 bases). TRBV23-1 is labeled an ORF, and its function is uncertain. Deletions cut 0 bases from V and 2 bases from J, with 17 bases between. The CDR3 sequence is 19 residues long. In nucleotides, the CDR3 is TGCGCCAGCAGTCAATCGAACCCGGGAGACTTGACTGGGGCCAACGTCCTGACTTTC. Protein sequence: CASSQSNPGDLTGANVLTF.

V and J are TRBV7-2 and TRBJ2-7; D may be TRBD2 (6 bases). There are 13 residues in the CDR3. Per the germline V gene, CDR1 is SGHTA and CDR2 is FQGNSA. V was cut by 3 bases and J by 7 bases, with 13 bases left in between. The CDR3 sequence: CASSFWGVQEQYF. In DNA, the CDR3 is TGTGCCAGCAGCTTCTGGGGGGTGCAGGAGCAGTACTTC.

The CDR3 region has the DNA TGTGCCAGCAGCTTCGAAGCGGGGCCCTACGAGCAGTACTTC. It codes for CASSFEAGPYEQYF. The J gene is TRBJ2-7, the V gene TRBV11-3; 7 bases map to TRBD2. The CDR3 length is 14 residues. Per the germline V gene, CDR1 is SGHNT and CDR2 is YENEEA. Losses at the gene ends were 3 bases for V and 2 bases for J; bases not matched to a gene: 4. The entire variable domain, with the rest obtained from reference TRBV11-3 and TRBJ2-7, is as follows: EAGVVQSPRYKIIEKKQPVAFWCNPISGHNTLYWYLQNLGQGPELLIRYENEEAVDDSQLPKDRFSAERLKGVDSTLKIQPAELGDSAVYLCASSFEAGPYEQYFGPGTRLTVT.

The rearrangement joins TRBV4-3 to TRBJ1-3, with TRBD1 matching over 7 bases. Germline V gene lookup returns CDR1 LGHNA and CDR2 YSLEER. This CDR3 is 15 amino acids long. After removal of 2 bases from V and 4 bases from J, the junction contained 5 bases not matched to a gene. CDR3 residues: CASSQWAGGGNTIYF. As DNA, the CDR3 is TGCGCCAGCAGCCAATGGGCAGGGGGAGGAAACACCATATATTTT.

V usage is TRBV13 and J usage is TRBJ2-3; D possibly corresponds to TRBD2 (7 bases). The CDR3 runs 15 residues. V dropped 7 bases and J dropped 4 bases, with 18 bases sitting between them. CDR1 is PRHDT, CDR2 FYEKMQ, per germline (reference sequence). DNA of the CDR3: TGTGCCAGCACCCATGGGGGGGGGCCGGCAGATACGCAGTATTTT. Its translation: CASTHGGGPADTQYF.

The rearrangement joins TRBV7-9 to TRBJ2-5; D may be TRBD1 or TRBD2 (7 bases each). Trimming removed 3 bases from V and 3 bases from J, with 14 bases in between. CDR3 size: 15 residues. The germline gives CDR1 SEHNR, CDR2 FQNEAQ (reference sequence). In DNA form, the CDR3 reads TGTGCCAGCAGCTTGGGAGCAGGGGGGGAAGAGACCCAGTACTTC. It translates to CASSLGAGGEETQYF.

The sample holds a few counts of this clone. The CDR3 region has the DNA TGTGCCATCCGGGCCGGGACAGACTACGAGCAGTACTTC. This translates into CAIRAGTDYEQYF. The genes are TRBV10-3 and TRBJ2-7, with TRBD1 identical over 7 bases. With V trimmed by 8 bases and J by 3 bases, 7 bases remained unmatched. The CDR3 is 13 amino acids. Germline CDR1 ENHRY, CDR2 SYGVKD.

This chain connects TRBV13 to TRBJ2-7, with 8 nucleotides matching TRBD2. Per germline, CDR1 PRHDT and CDR2 FYEKMQ (reference sequence). The CDR3 covers 14 residues. V lost 5 bases and J lost 3; bases outside the gene matches: 6. CDR3 in amino acids: CASSRAGDFYEQYF. CDR3 coding DNA: TGTGCCAGCAGCCGAGCGGGGGACTTCTACGAGCAGTACTTC.

This sequence joins TRBV4-2 and TRBJ2-7; 11 nucleotides align to TRBD2. CDR3 length: 16 amino acids. J was trimmed by 4 bases and V by 4 bases; bases with no gene match: 9. Germline loops: CDR1 LGHNA, CDR2 YNFKEQ. The CDR3 coding sequence is TGTGCCAGCAGCCTAAAACCTAGCGGGGGGACATACGAGCAGTACTTC. It specifies CASSLKPSGGTYEQYF.

The chain couples TRBV6-6 to TRBJ2-7; D tentatively reads TRBD1 or TRBD2 (6 bases each). The germline V gene has CDR1 MNHNY and CDR2 SVGAGI (reference sequence). V lost 2 bases and J lost 5, with 13 bases in between. CDR3 length: 14 amino acids. CDR3 loop: CASSYGGPEDEQYF. CDR3 bases: TGTGCCAGCAGTTACGGGGGGCCAGAGGACGAGCAGTACTTC.

This chain uses TRBV5-1 with TRBJ2-5, with 7 bases matching TRBD1. With V trimmed by 3 bases and J by 2 bases, 7 bases remained unmatched. Germline lookup yields CDR1 SGHRS and CDR2 YFSETQ. The CDR3 is made up of 15 amino acids. This CDR3 is CASSYLEGAQETQYF. The CDR3, as DNA: TGCGCCAGCAGCTATCTCGAGGGGGCACAAGAGACCCAGTACTTC.

This chain links TRBV18 with TRBJ2-1, with D uncertain. CDR3 length equals 12 residues. V was trimmed by 2 bases and J by 7 bases, leaving 6 bases between them. The germline gives CDR1 KGHSH, CDR2 LQKENI. CDR3 amino acids: CASSPRVNEQFF. The CDR3 DNA sequence: TGTGCCAGCTCACCAAGGGTAAATGAGCAGTTCTTC.

The chain combines TRBV11-2 with TRBJ2-5, with D perhaps TRBD1 (6 bases). The ends were cut back, 4 bases at V and 4 bases at J, with 13 bases in the middle. This CDR3 region has 14 residues. From germline, CDR1 is SGHAT and CDR2 FQNNGV. In DNA form, the CDR3 reads TGTGCCAGCAGCTCTGGGGTGGGGGCAGAGACCCAGTACTTC. It codes for CASSSGVGAETQYF.

The gene calls are TRBV4-1 and TRBJ1-3; 8 bases are shared with TRBD1. The V gene end was trimmed by 5 bases and the J gene end by 0 bases; junction bases not matched to a gene: 3. Germline V gene data show CDR1 as MGHRA and CDR2 as YSYEKL. This CDR3 has 15 residues. The CDR3 region is CASSGGQGSGNTIYF. In DNA, the CDR3 is TGCGCCAGCAGCGGCGGACAGGGCTCTGGAAACACCATATATTTT.

V usage is TRBV6-4 and J usage is TRBJ2-2; the D is unclear. The CDR3 is 15 amino acids. CDR1 and CDR2 from the germline V gene are MRHNA and SNTAGT. V lost 0 bases, J lost 1 base, and 6 bases lay in between. In DNA, the CDR3 is TGTGCCAGCAGTGACTCTAGTCAGAACACCGGGGAGCTGTTTTTT. Encoded protein: CASSDSSQNTGELFF.